This T cell receptor beta chain came from a study of CD8+CD57+ T cells in acquired aplastic anemia (dated by TCRdb to about 2018). About the investigation overall: Extracted DNA from sorted CD4+ and CD8+ cells averaged approximately 3 ug, ranging from about 0.19 to 30 ug. CD8+CD57+ expansion was defined as frequency above the mean frequency observed in healthy subjects. Here is what the overall study found, with its caveats: Between patients and healthy controls, no significant difference in CD8+ Simpson's diversity was found (P=0.060). About 28 CD8+ CDR3 sequences were found in both patients and controls but appeared to be highly expressed in patients and within the immunodominant clones of the patients.

Patients chosen for sequencing had shown expansion of CD8+CD57+ cells by flow cytometry. Severe acquired aplastic anemia was diagnosed in all patients according to International Study of Aplastic Anemia and Agranulocytosis and Camitta criteria. Patients had received no therapy at the time of blood sampling. In this study, sorted CD4+ and CD8+ T cells from the blood of healthy subjects and of severe aplastic anemia patients had their TCR repertoires deep-sequenced. In the USA, patient enrollment took place under clinicaltrials.gov protocols 00001620, 01623167, 00001397, 00071045, 00081523 and 00961064. Ficoll-Paque density gradient centrifugation was used to isolate peripheral blood mononuclear cells. Before DNA extraction, CD4+ and CD8+ T cells were sorted with FACS or magnetic beads. The CDR3 numbers 15 residues from cysteine through phenylalanine. The retained sequence is limited to the CDR3, 45 bases, with the frame set at the first base. CDR1 and CDR2 were assigned from the germline V gene as SNHLY and FYNNEI. V drops 4 bases and J drops 0 bases, leaving 7 bases in between.

Genomic DNA served as template for TCR beta VDJ combination and CDR3 sequence profiling. TCR repertoire sequencing was run on an Illumina HiSeq 2000. On the authors' methods: TRBV/TRBJ rearrangement plots, CDR3 size and DJ length profiles, and Simpson's diversity index were used to assess repertoires. The most abundant DNA sequence in the deep sequencing data was defined as the immunodominant clone. CDR3 amino acid sequences were checked for sharing between subjects and were compared against published repertoires and the VDJdb database. TCRdb applied fastp at Q25 and MiXCR to the public reads, then kept only in-frame beta chains. CDR3 protein sequences are deduplicated, and each keeps its most common genes and DNA. Clone size and V and J calls follow TCRdb, not the original study. Here the sample has a few hundred thousand distinct CDR3 sequences; about half occur a single time. The top ten hold just under 20% of the sample.

Many counts were recorded for this clonotype. Its target antigen remains unknown. Base qualities are not at hand, and no much larger clone is one base apart. The sequence was collected from a human donor with aplastic anemia. The chain is assembled from TRBV2 and TRBJ2-6; TRBD2 might be the D gene, on 5 matching bases. The specimen sequenced was sorted CD4+, CD8+, or CD8+CD57+ T cells (not recorded which) from PBMCs. CDR3 loop: CASSGGDSGANVLTF. The nucleotides read TGTGCCAGCAGTGGGGGAGACTCTGGGGCCAACGTCCTGACTTTC.